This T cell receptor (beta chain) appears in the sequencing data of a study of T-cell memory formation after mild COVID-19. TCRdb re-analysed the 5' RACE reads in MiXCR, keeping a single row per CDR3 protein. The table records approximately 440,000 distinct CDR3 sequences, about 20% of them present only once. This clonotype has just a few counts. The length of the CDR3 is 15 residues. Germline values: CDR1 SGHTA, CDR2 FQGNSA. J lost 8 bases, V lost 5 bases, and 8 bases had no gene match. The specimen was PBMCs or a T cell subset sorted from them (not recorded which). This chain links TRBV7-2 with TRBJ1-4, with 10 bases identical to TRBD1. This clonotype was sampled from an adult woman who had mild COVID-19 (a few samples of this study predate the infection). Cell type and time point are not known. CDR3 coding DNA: TGTGCCAGCAGCCCCAGACAGGGGGCGCGGGAAAAACTGTTTTTT. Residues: CASSPRQGAREKLFF.